This record looks at one T cell receptor beta chain sequence and its context. The antigen remains unidentified. The CDR3 is made up of 16 amino acids. J lost 3 bases, V lost 3 bases, and 6 bases had no gene match. Germline V gene data show CDR1 as MRHNA and CDR2 as SNTAGT. This entry belongs to a study of T cell responses to AZD1222 COVID-19 vaccine. Study-level points and caveats: Females made up more of the donors, who were largely white British, and clonal diversity may have come out too low. Increases in Spike-specific TCR breadth and depth were seen after two AZD1222 doses.

Sequenced by immunoSEQ multiplex PCR; TCRdb stores in-frame clones only, minus some. The table lists about 120,000 clones, roughly 85% of them singletons. This receptor was obtained from an adult in good health. The genes are TRBV6-4 and TRBJ2-2; 8 bases line up with TRBD1. The specimen comprised peripheral blood, sampled on day 0 of AZD1222 vaccination. CDR3 loop: CASSDPQGADTGELFF. For the CDR3, the DNA is TGTGCCAGCAGTGATCCCCAGGGGGCGGACACCGGGGAGCTGTTTTTT.